These T cell receptor beta chains were read from a single sample in a study of CD8+ T cells in alopecia areata. TCRdb's copy holds only in-frame clones and misses some; the assay was immunoSEQ multiplex PCR. Of 100,000 to 150,000 clones listed, about 46% are singletons. The sequencing here drew on CD8+ T cells sorted from blood, taken at week 0. These receptors came from a human donor with alopecia areata. CDR3s leave out the opening cysteine and the closing phenylalanine or tryptophan.

V gene: TRBV25-1
CDR3 protein: ASGETQY

V gene: TRBV4-2
CDR3 protein: ASSQDPRVETQY

V gene: TRBV30
CDR3 protein: AWSGVEQGLNYGYT

V gene: TRBV19
CDR3 protein: ASSDRGNLYEQY

V gene: TRBV7-3
CDR3 protein: ASSLKSDNSPLH

V gene: TRBV7-8
CDR3 protein: ATVGVAGNQPQH

V gene: TRBV27
CDR3 protein: ASRDRARGEQY

V gene: TRBV4-1
CDR3 protein: ASSLRSAAYEQY

V gene: TRBV27
CDR3 protein: ASSSAGLTGSYEQY

V gene: TRBV10-2
CDR3 protein: ASSDRDRVYGYT

V gene: TRBV29-1
CDR3 protein: SVEFWDRTYSDGYT

V gene: TRBV14
CDR3 protein: ASSQERGELF

V gene: TRBV27
CDR3 protein: ASSLGGGKNSPLH

V gene: TRBV25-1
CDR3 protein: ASSDGQGDVDTQY

V gene: TRBV7-9
CDR3 protein: ASSSGSQYEQY

V gene: TRBV5-4
CDR3 protein: ASSSSSGVVGELF

V gene: TRBV19
CDR3 protein: ASSIDGYNEQF

V gene: TRBV13
CDR3 protein: ASSFLAGDNNEQF

V gene: TRBV13
CDR3 protein: ASSWGFGETQY

V gene: TRBV7-8
CDR3 protein: ASEGGDYPEAF

V gene: TRBV6-5
CDR3 protein: ASSYSLGNTGELF

V gene: TRBV25-1
CDR3 protein: ASSDIKGSSYNEQF

V gene: TRBV13
CDR3 protein: ASSHTGPHEQF

V gene: TRBV30
CDR3 protein: AWSATSQGAGGYT

V gene: TRBV7-9
CDR3 protein: ASDRSGYEQY

V gene: TRBV30
CDR3 protein: AWSPVNTEAF

V gene: TRBV7-9
CDR3 protein: ASSLDWGGTDTQY

V gene: TRBV5-6
CDR3 protein: ASSLGTIRGNTEAF

V gene: TRBV27
CDR3 protein: ASSLDGNSNQPQH

V gene: TRBV19
CDR3 protein: ATWDRATDTQY

V gene: TRBV7-3
CDR3 protein: ASSFEQKGLTHNEQF

V gene: TRBV7-2
CDR3 protein: ASSLGSGTGPSWPQH

V gene: TRBV7-8
CDR3 protein: ASAAGITEAF

V gene: TRBV30
CDR3 protein: AWSIWEGRSTDTQY

V gene: TRBV10-3
CDR3 protein: AIQEENYGYT

V gene: TRBV27
CDR3 protein: VVGFSYEQY

V gene: TRBV5-5
CDR3 protein: ASSFGDRQETQY

V gene: TRBV7-9
CDR3 protein: ASSGGGGSPYEQY

V gene: TRBV7-2
CDR3 protein: ASSLPWGPEETQY

V gene: TRBV5-6
CDR3 protein: ASSWDRGLVEQY

V gene: TRBV4-1
CDR3 protein: ASSQDRRAGGGEKLF

V gene: TRBV14
CDR3 protein: ASSQAATDTQY

V gene: TRBV7-9
CDR3 protein: ASSPSLDISYEQY

V gene: TRBV5-6
CDR3 protein: ASSPRLAGGPIGELF

V gene: TRBV2
CDR3 protein: ASDKNTEAF

V gene: TRBV9
CDR3 protein: ASSVEKDG

V gene: TRBV11-2
CDR3 protein: ASSLGQGSSYNEQF

V gene: TRBV15
CDR3 protein: ATSRVTRGAHYGYT

V gene: TRBV10-3
CDR3 protein: AVKAGVITDTQY

V gene: TRBV6-6
CDR3 protein: ATAGQLETQY

V gene: TRBV29-1
CDR3 protein: SVQGFAGPSYEQY

V gene: TRBV30
CDR3 protein: AWTGGNEAF

V gene: TRBV5-6
CDR3 protein: ASSSAVSGGYNEQF

V gene: TRBV5-6
CDR3 protein: ASSLAGQGNQPQH